The 28 T cell receptor beta chains given below trace back to one sample, sequenced in a study of T cell responses to AZD1222 COVID-19 vaccine. Sequencing used immunoSEQ multiplex PCR; TCRdb keeps in-frame clones, though not all of them. The sample has about 85,000 clones, about 90% seen once. Sequences were derived from peripheral blood, sampled on day 0 of AZD1222 vaccination. Source of these receptors: an adult in good health.

The chain uses TRBV7-9 and TRBJ2-1, with D perhaps being TRBD1 or TRBD2 (6 bases each). The ends were cut back, 2 bases at V and 6 bases at J, with 17 bases in the middle. The CDR3 has 16 residues. Per germline, CDR1 SEHNR and CDR2 FQNEAQ (reference sequence). The CDR3 bases are TGTGCCAGCAGCTTACGAAACAGGGCGGAGGGCAATGAGCAGTTCTTC. Protein sequence: CASSLRNRAEGNEQFF.

The chain uses TRBV29-1 and TRBJ2-1; D remains unclear. This CDR3 comprises 13 residues. With 2 bases removed from V and 2 bases from J, the gap between germline ends came to 7 bases. CDR1 is SQVTM, CDR2 ANQGSEA, per germline. The CDR3 loop is CSVEISPYNEQFF. Here the CDR3 DNA reads TGCAGCGTTGAAATCAGTCCCTACAATGAGCAGTTCTTC.

This rearrangement joins TRBV5-1 to TRBJ2-2; D is unresolved. Germline-derived CDR1 and CDR2 are SGHRS and YFSETQ. CDR3 size: 15 residues. Trimming removed 0 bases from V and 0 bases from J, with 6 bases in between. CDR3 DNA sequence: TGCGCCAGCAGCTTGGCGGTCTCGAACACCGGGGAGCTGTTTTTT. Translated: CASSLAVSNTGELFF.

The V call is TRBV28, the J call TRBJ1-5; 10 bases fit TRBD1. Trimming at V came to 10 bases and at J to 6 bases, leaving 6 bases not matched to a gene. CDR1 is MDHEN, CDR2 SYDVKM, per germline. This CDR3 has 13 residues. The CDR3 DNA is TGTGCCACCCGACAGGGGGCGGGTCAGCCCCAGCATTTT. It codes for CATRQGAGQPQHF.

The genes are TRBV18 and TRBJ1-4; 7 nucleotides agree with TRBD1. The CDR3 extends over 13 amino acids. Trimming took 2 bases from V and 7 from J; bases not matched to a gene: 1. CDR1 KGHSH and CDR2 LQKENI come from the germline V gene. The CDR3 nucleotides are TGTGCCAGCTCACCAGACAGGGCTGAAAAACTGTTTTTT. Encoded protein: CASSPDRAEKLFF.

The J gene is TRBJ2-7, the V gene TRBV9; D ambiguous. This CDR3 contains 15 residues. Trimming cost V 0 bases and J 7 bases, with 17 bases left between them. CDR1 and CDR2 (germline): SGDLS, YYNGEE. CDR3 in DNA: TGTGCCAGCAGCGTAGCAGATTCGGCCCTAGGGGAGCAGTACTTC. The encoded protein is CASSVADSALGEQYF.

The chain employs TRBV28 and TRBJ1-4, with a possible D match to TRBD1 (6 bases). Germline lookup yields CDR1 MDHEN and CDR2 SYDVKM. The V and J ends lost 3 bases and 8 bases respectively, with 16 bases between them. The CDR3 totals 15 residues. CDR3 in amino acids: CASSFSQGLREKLFF. The CDR3 region has the DNA TGTGCCAGCAGTTTTTCACAGGGATTACGGGAAAAACTGTTTTTT.

This rearrangement joins TRBV3-1 (or the pseudogene TRBV3-2) to TRBJ2-7; the match to TRBD2 covers 12 bases. V lost 4 bases, J lost 2 bases, and 3 bases stayed unmatched. The CDR3 contains 15 residues. Per germline, CDR1 LGHDT and CDR2 YNNKEL (reference sequence). This CDR3 reads CASSPTSGGPYEQYF. In DNA form, the CDR3 reads TGTGCCAGCAGCCCTACTAGCGGGGGGCCCTACGAGCAGTACTTC.

The chain is built from TRBV19 and TRBJ1-5; 7 bases agree with TRBD1. This CDR3 comprises 13 residues. Germline lookup yields CDR1 LNHDA and CDR2 SQIVND (reference sequence). The V and J ends lost 7 bases and 4 bases, in that order; junction bases with no gene match: 4. The CDR3 is CASKGAGNQPQHF. The CDR3, as DNA: TGTGCCAGTAAGGGGGCCGGGAATCAGCCCCAGCATTTT.

This chain uses TRBV3-1 (or the pseudogene TRBV3-2) with TRBJ2-7; D not resolved. Germline V gene data show CDR1 as LGHDT and CDR2 as YNNKEL (reference sequence). Trimming left V 5 bases short and J 3 bases short, with 14 bases between. The CDR3 contains 14 residues. CDR3 DNA: TGTGCCAGCAGCTTAAGTCCTGGGGACTACGAGCAGTACTTC. Translating it yields CASSLSPGDYEQYF.

This chain joins TRBV6-5 and TRBJ2-5; 13 positions agree with TRBD2. The germline V gene has CDR1 MNHEY and CDR2 SVGAGI. CDR3 length: 15 amino acids. J was trimmed by 5 bases and V by 8 bases; bases with no gene match: 8. For the CDR3, the DNA is TGTGCCAGCGGACTAGCGGGAGTGTTAGGGGAGACCCAGTACTTC. Protein: CASGLAGVLGETQYF.

This clone was detected once. The J gene is TRBJ1-2, the V gene TRBV2, with 8 positions matching TRBD1. The CDR3 covers 15 residues. Germline values: CDR1 SNHLY, CDR2 FYNNEI. V dropped 2 bases and J dropped 4; count of bases not matched to a gene: 6. This CDR3 reads CASSETRTGPYGYTF. The CDR3 DNA reads TGTGCCAGCAGTGAAACCCGGACAGGGCCCTATGGCTACACCTTC.

The chain joins TRBV28 to TRBJ1-5, with D possibly matching TRBD1 (5 bases). This CDR3 has 15 residues. Trimming removed 3 bases from V and 1 base from J, with 10 bases in between. Germline CDR1 reads MDHEN; CDR2 reads SYDVKM. The CDR3 protein is CASSFGGRSNQPQHF. For the CDR3, the DNA is TGTGCCAGCAGTTTTGGGGGAAGGAGCAATCAGCCCCAGCATTTT. Full variable domain (missing parts from reference TRBV28 and TRBJ1-5): DVKVTQSSRYLVKRTGEKVFLECVQDMDHENMFWYRQDPGLGLRLIYFSYDVKMKEKGDIPEGYSVSREKKERFSLILESASTNQTSMYLCASSFGGRSNQPQHFGDGTRLSIL.

A single count supports this clone. J is TRBJ2-5 and V is TRBV11-2, with 10 bases fitting TRBD1. The CDR3 is made up of 15 amino acids. Germline V gives CDR1 SGHAT, CDR2 FQNNGV. J gave up 5 bases and V 3 bases, and 6 bases lay outside the gene matches. CDR3 protein: CASSFRQGAWETQYF. CDR3 sequence (DNA): TGTGCCAGCAGCTTTAGACAGGGGGCCTGGGAGACCCAGTACTTC.

In nucleotides, the CDR3 is TGTGCCAGCAGCCCAGTCGCGCAGGAGCAGTTCTTC. It translates to CASSPVAQEQFF. This chain connects TRBV7-8 to TRBJ2-1; D unresolved. CDR1 and CDR2 from the germline V gene are SGHVS and FQNEAQ. This CDR3 is built from 12 residues. V lost 5 bases and J lost 10, with 12 bases in between.

The chain combines TRBV2 with TRBJ1-2; 12 positions agree with TRBD1. After removal of 6 bases from V and 3 bases from J, the junction contained 11 bases not matched to a gene. Germline V lookup: CDR1 SNHLY, CDR2 FYNNEI. CDR3 size: 17 residues. The DNA for the CDR3 is TGTGCCAGCAGAGCCGGGACAGGGGGCCTCGGAGACTATGGCTACACCTTC. Translated, it gives CASRAGTGGLGDYGYTF.

This sequence joins TRBV10-1 and TRBJ2-1; the match to TRBD1 covers 11 bases. The germline CDR1 and CDR2 sequences are WNHNN and SYGVQD (reference sequence). With V trimmed by 2 bases and J by 7 bases, 4 bases remained unmatched. The CDR3 has 15 residues. The CDR3 spells CASSEGQGAENEQFF. The DNA for the CDR3 is TGCGCCAGCAGTGAGGGACAGGGGGCGGAAAATGAGCAGTTCTTC.

The chain has TRBV6-5 and TRBJ1-1, with TRBD1 identical over 8 bases. V dropped 3 bases and J dropped 6; count of bases not matched to a gene: 12. Germline CDR1 reads MNHEY; CDR2 reads SVGAGI. There are 16 residues in the CDR3. As DNA, the CDR3 is TGTGCCAGCAGTTATGCCTGGACAGGGATAAACGCTGAAGCTTTCTTT. It yields the protein CASSYAWTGINAEAFF.

J is TRBJ2-5 and V is TRBV30, with D unresolved. In germline, CDR1 is GTSNPN, CDR2 SVGIG (reference sequence). Trimming left V 3 bases short and J 0 bases short, with 5 bases between. The CDR3 has 12 residues. CDR3 residues: CAWRRYQETQYF. The CDR3 DNA is TGTGCCTGGAGGAGATACCAAGAGACCCAGTACTTC.

DNA for the CDR3: TGTGCCAGTAGCGATCCGGGACGGACTCTCTATGGCTACACCTTC. This encodes CASSDPGRTLYGYTF. The J gene is TRBJ1-2, the V gene TRBV19; TRBD1 might be the D (5 bases). Germline V gives CDR1 LNHDA, CDR2 SQIVND (reference sequence). There are 15 residues in the CDR3. The V gene lost 6 bases and the J gene lost 4 bases, with 18 bases spanning the gap.

The chain recombines TRBV20-1 with TRBJ2-5, with TRBD1 matching 7 bases. The ends lost 3 bases at V and 4 bases at J; junction bases unmatched: 11. The CDR3 runs to 15 residues. Per germline, CDR1 DFQATT and CDR2 SNEGSKA (reference sequence). For the CDR3, the DNA is TGCAGTGCTAGTCCCTCCCTCGACAGGGCAGAGACCCAGTACTTC. Protein sequence: CSASPSLDRAETQYF.

The chain is built from TRBV12-3 or TRBV12-4 and TRBJ2-7, with D maybe TRBD2 (6 bases). V lost 5 bases, J lost 5 bases, and 10 bases lay in between. This CDR3 region has 12 residues. CDR3 sequence (DNA): TGTGCCAGCAGTCCGGGACTCGACGAGCAGTACTTC. This codes for CASSPGLDEQYF.

The chain recombines TRBV7-8 with TRBJ1-3; D is uncertain. Germline CDR1 is SGHVS and CDR2 is FQNEAQ. Trimming pared 5 bases from V and 0 bases from J, leaving 11 bases between. This CDR3 comprises 15 residues. The CDR3 DNA follows: TGTGCCAGCAGCCCTAGCCTTGGCTCTGGAAACACCATATATTTT. It specifies CASSPSLGSGNTIYF.

The CDR3 DNA sequence: TGTGCCAGCAGCTTATCCCCTGGACAGACCTACGAGCAGTACTTC. This gives the protein CASSLSPGQTYEQYF. The genes are TRBV7-6 and TRBJ2-7, with D maybe TRBD1 (6 bases). V was clipped by 2 bases and J by 2 bases, with 13 bases between them. The length of the CDR3 is 15 residues. The germline V gene has CDR1 SGHVS and CDR2 FNYEAQ.

In DNA form, the CDR3 reads TGTGCCAGCACCCCCAGGCGAGGGTCCGGGGAGCTGTTTTTT. This encodes CASTPRRGSGELFF. This chain uses TRBV7-2 with TRBJ2-2; the D gene is possibly TRBD2 (5 bases). CDR3 length: 14 residues. With 7 bases removed from V and 6 bases from J, the gap between germline ends came to 15 bases. Looked up from germline, CDR1 is SGHTA and CDR2 is FQGNSA.

The chain joins TRBV29-1 to TRBJ1-4, with a weak D call TRBD1 (6 bases). The V end lost 8 bases, the J end lost 7 bases, and 20 bases lay between the germline ends. Germline V gives CDR1 SQVTM, CDR2 ANQGSEA. This CDR3 has 14 residues. The chain's CDR3 is CSSRGGNEGEKLFF. The CDR3 DNA sequence: TGCAGCTCCAGGGGTGGGAATGAGGGTGAAAAACTGTTTTTT.

V and J are TRBV3-1 (or the pseudogene TRBV3-2) and TRBJ2-3; perhaps TRBD2 as D (6 bases). Germline loops: CDR1 LGHDT, CDR2 YNNKEL (reference sequence). Trimming removed 1 base at V and 1 base at J, with 9 bases between. The CDR3 covers 15 residues. This chain's CDR3 is CASSQAGGGTDTQYF. CDR3 DNA sequence: TGTGCCAGCAGCCAAGCGGGCGGGGGCACAGATACGCAGTATTTT.

This clone was observed once. V and J are TRBV9 and TRBJ1-5; 10 bases map to TRBD1. Trimming cost V 0 bases and J 7 bases; bases outside gene matches: 4. This CDR3 region has 15 residues. The V gene's germline CDR1 is SGDLS and CDR2 YYNGEE. The CDR3 here is CASSVAGQGDQPQHF. The CDR3 region has the DNA TGTGCCAGCAGCGTAGCTGGACAGGGGGACCAGCCCCAGCATTTT.